What follows are 23 T cell receptor beta chains derived from one specimen sequenced in a study of cytomegalovirus exposure and HLA in healthy donors. The PCR was carried out with 60 Vbeta primers and 13 Jbeta primers. The protocol was immunoSEQ multiplex PCR, while the TCRdb copy is restricted to in-frame clones and leaves out a portion. Of about 190,000 clones in the sample, approximately 78% were seen once. Sequenced material: PBMCs. These receptors all stem from a woman younger than 35 in good health and CMV-seronegative.

The J gene is TRBJ2-2, the V gene TRBV4-3, with 11 bases matching TRBD2. Trimming removed 2 bases from V and 2 bases from J; junction bases left unmatched: 4. This CDR3 has 17 residues. CDR1 LGHNA and CDR2 YSLEER come from the germline V gene. CDR3 region: CASSQLAGGHNTGELFF. For the CDR3, the DNA is TGCGCCAGCAGCCAACTAGCGGGAGGCCATAACACCGGGGAGCTGTTTTTT.

The chain joins TRBV28 to TRBJ2-7; a weak D match, TRBD2 (5 bases). V lost 2 bases and J 7 bases, leaving 18 bases between the germline ends. Per germline, CDR1 MDHEN and CDR2 SYDVKM. This CDR3 is 15 amino acids long. DNA of the CDR3: TGTGCCAGCAGTTTAAGGAGACGGGCTTCGGGAGAGCAGTACTTC. It codes for CASSLRRRASGEQYF.

The rearrangement links TRBV6-1 to TRBJ2-7; TRBD2 agrees at 12 bases. The CDR3 totals 14 residues. Germline V gene sequence: CDR1 MNHNS, CDR2 SASEGT. The V segment lost 0 bases and the J segment 12 bases; nucleotides outside the gene matches: 6. DNA for the CDR3: TGTGCCAGCAGTGAAGCGGTACTAGCGGGAGGCCCGTACGTC. Translated, it gives CASSEAVLAGGPYV.

This clone has just one count. V and J are TRBV19 and TRBJ1-4, with a tentative D call TRBD1 (5 bases). The V gene lost 5 bases and the J gene lost 8 bases, with 12 bases spanning the gap. Germline CDR1 LNHDA, CDR2 SQIVND (reference sequence). CDR3 size: 13 residues. The CDR3, as DNA: TGTGCCAGTAGTCCCTGGGGGGACGAAAAACTGTTTTTT. This sequence encodes CASSPWGDEKLFF. The whole variable domain, remainder taken from reference TRBV19 and TRBJ1-4, is DGGITQSPKYLFRKEGQNVTLSCEQNLNHDAMYWYRQDPGQGLRLIYYSQIVNDFQKGDIAEGYSVSREKKESFPLTVTSAQKNPTAFYLCASSPWGDEKLFFGSGTQLSVL.

V is TRBV19 and J is TRBJ1-2, with a weak D call TRBD1 (5 bases). Trimming pared 0 bases from V and 7 bases from J, leaving 21 bases between. Germline loops: CDR1 LNHDA, CDR2 SQIVND (reference sequence). The CDR3 is 17 amino acids. CDR3 protein: CASSIDFTGLYTGGYTF. As DNA, the CDR3 is TGTGCCAGTAGTATAGATTTTACAGGTTTATATACCGGTGGCTACACCTTC.

This chain joins TRBV29-1 and TRBJ1-1; D perhaps matches TRBD1 (5 bases). Germline lookup yields CDR1 SQVTM and CDR2 ANQGSEA. The CDR3 runs 14 residues. Trimming removed 6 bases at V and 1 base at J, with 15 bases between. The CDR3: CSVGRDRPNTEAFF. As DNA, the CDR3 is TGCAGCGTGGGGCGTGATAGGCCGAACACTGAAGCTTTCTTT.

V gene TRBV11-2 combines with J gene TRBJ1-3; 7 nucleotides agree with TRBD1. This CDR3 comprises 14 residues. V lost 4 bases to trimming and J lost 6 bases; unmatched junction nucleotides: 6. Looked up from germline, CDR1 is SGHAT and CDR2 is FQNNGV. The CDR3 protein is CASSWTGLVNTIYF. CDR3 nucleotide sequence: TGTGCCAGCAGCTGGACAGGCTTGGTAAACACCATATATTTT.

The V and J genes are TRBV28 and TRBJ2-3; possible D gene TRBD2, 6 bases. This CDR3 has 16 amino acids. The V end lost 3 bases, the J end lost 3 bases, and 16 bases lay between the germline ends. Germline-derived CDR1 and CDR2 are MDHEN and SYDVKM. The CDR3 DNA sequence: TGTGCCAGCAGTTTCTCGTCCCAGCGGGCTACAGATACGCAGTATTTT. Amino acid sequence: CASSFSSQRATDTQYF.

The V and J genes are TRBV7-9 and TRBJ2-1, with a tentative D call TRBD1 (5 bases). CDR3 size: 15 residues. Trimming cost V 5 bases and J 0 bases, with 11 bases left between them. Germline V lookup: CDR1 SEHNR, CDR2 FQNEAQ (reference sequence). CDR3 nucleotides: TGTGCCAGCAGCCACCAGGGCAGCTCCTACAATGAGCAGTTCTTC. Translation: CASSHQGSSYNEQFF.

The gene calls are TRBV7-9 and TRBJ2-7, with 8 nucleotides matching TRBD1. This CDR3 has 15 amino acids. Germline CDR1 and CDR2: SEHNR and FQNEAQ (reference sequence). V was clipped by 7 bases and J by 3 bases; unmatched bases: 11. The CDR3 DNA follows: TGTGCCAGCAACCACCCCGGGACAGGTGACTACGAGCAGTACTTC. It is translated as CASNHPGTGDYEQYF.

This chain connects TRBV7-2 to TRBJ2-6; tentatively, D is TRBD1 (5 bases). Trimming removed 2 bases at V and 1 base at J, with 12 bases between. Looked up from germline, CDR1 is SGHTA and CDR2 is FQGNSA. The CDR3 length is 17 residues. CDR3 coding DNA: TGTGCCAGCAGCTTAAATGGACACGGGTCTGGGGCCAACGTCCTGACTTTC. This codes for CASSLNGHGSGANVLTF.

V usage is TRBV28 and J usage is TRBJ2-2; TRBD2 matches at 8 bases. CDR1 is MDHEN and CDR2 is SYDVKM in the germline V gene. The V gene end was trimmed by 5 bases and the J gene end by 2 bases; junction bases not matched to a gene: 10. CDR3 length: 17 amino acids. The CDR3 region has the DNA TGTGCCAGCAGTGAAGTACAGACTAGCGCCAACACCGGGGAGCTGTTTTTT. Protein sequence: CASSEVQTSANTGELFF.

This clone is a singleton in its sample. The chain employs TRBV27 and TRBJ1-1; no firm D call. Trimming took off 9 bases at V and 8 bases at J, with 10 bases between the two ends. This CDR3 comprises 10 residues. Germline CDR1 MNHEY, CDR2 SMNVEV (reference sequence). CDR3 protein: CARTYSEAFF. In DNA form, the CDR3 reads TGTGCCAGGACGTACAGCGAAGCTTTCTTT.

The chain has TRBV5-1 and TRBJ2-2; 8 bases map to TRBD2. The CDR3 totals 16 residues. V trimming: 0 bases; J trimming: 2 bases; junction bases outside the gene matches: 3. Per germline, CDR1 SGHRS and CDR2 YFSETQ. The CDR3 reads CASSLVAGGNTGELFF. CDR3 nucleotides: TGCGCCAGCAGCTTGGTGGCGGGAGGCAACACCGGGGAGCTGTTTTTT. The whole variable domain, filled in from reference TRBV5-1 and TRBJ2-2, reads KAGVTQTPRYLIKTRGQQVTLSCSPISGHRSVSWYQQTPGQGLQFLFEYFSETQRNKGNFPGRFSGRQFSNSRSEMNVSTLELGDSALYLCASSLVAGGNTGELFFGEGSRLTVL.

In this sample, this clone turned up a few times. The rearrangement uses TRBV15 and TRBJ2-5; TRBD2 might be the D (6 bases). CDR3 length: 16 residues. V was shortened by 1 base and J by 5 bases, with 17 bases between the two germline ends. Germline loops: CDR1 LNHNV, CDR2 YYDKDF (reference sequence). Here the CDR3 reads CATSRAAKGGRETQYF. CDR3 DNA: TGTGCCACCAGCAGAGCAGCGAAAGGAGGGCGGGAGACCCAGTACTTC.

The chain couples TRBV28 to TRBJ2-1; D is ambiguous. CDR3 length equals 14 residues. V was clipped by 4 bases and J by 9 bases, with 16 bases between them. Germline-derived CDR1 and CDR2 are MDHEN and SYDVKM. DNA for the CDR3: TGTGCCAGCAGTTCCCCTAGTATCCTCGTTGAGCAGTTCTTC. Translation: CASSSPSILVEQFF.

The chain uses TRBV6-4 and TRBJ1-1; a possible D gene is TRBD1 (5 bases). The CDR3 runs 13 residues. Trimming removed 11 bases at V and 3 bases at J, with 16 bases between. In germline, CDR1 is MRHNA, CDR2 SNTAGT. The CDR3 sequence: CAPPVGGDTEAFF. For the CDR3, the DNA is TGTGCCCCCCCGGTGGGAGGGGACACTGAAGCTTTCTTT.

The chain uses TRBV4-2 and TRBJ1-6; 7 bases map to TRBD1. Germline assignment: CDR1 LGHNA and CDR2 YNFKEQ. J gave up 5 bases and V 5 bases, and 0 bases lay outside the gene matches. The CDR3 has 13 residues. The CDR3 protein is CASSGTDNSPLHF. The CDR3 region has the DNA TGTGCCAGCAGCGGGACAGATAATTCACCCCTCCACTTT.

The CDR3 loop reads CASSLGGSSGLNTGELFF. CDR3 DNA sequence: TGTGCCAGCAGCTTAGGAGGCTCTAGCGGGCTTAACACCGGGGAGCTGTTTTTT. This chain links TRBV11-3 with TRBJ2-2, with 8 bases aligning to TRBD2. The CDR3 has 18 residues. CDR1 and CDR2 (germline): SGHNT, YENEEA. The junction had 9 bases not matched to a gene; V was cut back by 1 base and J by 2 bases. Based on the CDR3 plus reference TRBV11-3 and TRBJ2-2, the full variable domain is EAGVVQSPRYKIIEKKQPVAFWCNPISGHNTLYWYLQNLGQGPELLIRYENEEAVDDSQLPKDRFSAERLKGVDSTLKIQPAELGDSAVYLCASSLGGSSGLNTGELFFGEGSRLTVL.

The gene calls are TRBV7-2 and TRBJ1-3; D may be TRBD1 (6 bases). The CDR3 is 13 amino acids. Trimming removed 5 bases from V and 4 bases from J, with 9 bases in between. Germline assignment: CDR1 SGHTA and CDR2 FQGNSA. The CDR3 region is CASSTGTGNTIYF. DNA of the CDR3: TGTGCCAGCAGCACCGGGACAGGAAACACCATATATTTT. The whole variable domain, remainder taken from reference TRBV7-2 and TRBJ1-3, is GAGVSQSPSNKVTEKGKDVELRCDPISGHTALYWYRQSLGQGLEFLIYFQGNSAPDKSGLPSDRFSAERTGGSVSTLTIQRTQQEDSAVYLCASSTGTGNTIYFGEGSWLTVV.

This clone showed up just once. The chain combines TRBV9 with TRBJ2-3; D is possibly TRBD2 (6 bases). Deletions cut 4 bases from V and 2 bases from J, with 17 bases between. Germline CDR1 reads SGDLS; CDR2 reads YYNGEE. This CDR3 is built from 16 residues. The CDR3 nucleotides are TGTGCCAGCAGCCCCGCGCCGGGACTTTCCACAGATACGCAGTATTTT. Protein sequence: CASSPAPGLSTDTQYF.

The chain has TRBV30 and TRBJ2-7, with a weak D call TRBD2 (6 bases). Germline loops: CDR1 GTSNPN, CDR2 SVGIG (reference sequence). Trimming cost V 1 base and J 8 bases, with 12 bases left between them. The CDR3 totals 12 residues. DNA for the CDR3: TGTGCCTGGAGTGCCCCCGGGGGACAGCAGTACTTC. It encodes CAWSAPGGQQYF.

The chain uses TRBV28 and TRBJ2-6, with D perhaps TRBD2 (5 bases). CDR1 and CDR2 from the germline V gene are MDHEN and SYDVKM. Trimming took 6 bases from V and 4 from J, leaving 13 bases between them. This CDR3 region has 15 residues. In nucleotides, the CDR3 is TGTGCCAGCAGCCTCCTAGCTACAGGGGCCAACGTCCTGACTTTC. Amino acids: CASSLLATGANVLTF.